These 29 T cell receptor beta chains originate from one sample sequenced in a study of cytomegalovirus exposure and HLA in healthy donors. The study ran its PCR with 60 Vbeta and 13 Jbeta primers. The repertoire was sequenced with immunoSEQ multiplex PCR; TCRdb's copy has only in-frame clones and lacks some. The profile shows roughly 73,000 clones, approximately 84% of them singletons. The sequenced material came from PBMCs. These TCRs come from a woman aged 45-65 years in good health and CMV-seronegative.

The rearrangement uses TRBV6-5 and TRBJ1-1; 7 nucleotides match TRBD1. The CDR3 covers 16 residues. The V gene end was trimmed by 0 bases and the J gene end by 1 base; junction bases not matched to a gene: 5. Germline V gene data show CDR1 as MNHEY and CDR2 as SVGAGI. This CDR3 reads CASSYSKGAGNTEAFF. The CDR3 DNA is TGTGCCAGCAGTTACTCGAAGGGGGCGGGGAACACTGAAGCTTTCTTT.

The V gene is TRBV6-1, the J gene TRBJ1-1; D is possibly TRBD1 (5 bases). The CDR3 sequence is 13 residues long. Looked up from germline, CDR1 is MNHNS and CDR2 is SASEGT. V shed 10 bases and J shed 6 bases, with 18 bases lying between them. The DNA of the CDR3 is TGTGCCACCCTGGGGGGGTCGTTCGCTGAAGCTTTCTTT. It is translated as CATLGGSFAEAFF.

The chain combines TRBV29-1 with TRBJ2-5, with a possible D match to TRBD1 (5 bases). Germline CDR1 SQVTM, CDR2 ANQGSEA. This CDR3 is 13 amino acids long. V dropped 6 bases and J dropped 2 bases, with 13 bases sitting between them. CDR3 protein: CSVTGTVQETQYF. CDR3 bases: TGCAGCGTCACAGGTACAGTACAAGAGACCCAGTACTTC.

The chain joins TRBV6-1 to TRBJ1-2; 7 positions match TRBD1. CDR3 length equals 15 residues. V shed 10 bases, J shed 4 bases, and the junction held 15 bases outside the gene matches. Germline-derived CDR1 and CDR2 are MNHNS and SASEGT. CDR3 loop: CATNYDRDPVYGYTF. The DNA of the CDR3 is TGTGCCACCAACTACGACAGGGACCCAGTCTATGGCTACACCTTC.

CDR3 sequence (DNA): TGTGCCAGCAGGTTAGCGGGAGTGGGGGAGCAGTACTTC. As protein: CASRLAGVGEQYF. The chain links TRBV9 to TRBJ2-7; 9 positions match TRBD2. Germline V gene data show CDR1 as SGDLS and CDR2 as YYNGEE. The CDR3 is made up of 13 amino acids. J was trimmed by 7 bases and V by 5 bases; bases with no gene match: 7. Full variable domain (missing parts from reference TRBV9 and TRBJ2-7): DSGVTQTPKHLITATGQRVTLRCSPRSGDLSVYWYQQSLDQGLQFLIQYYNGEERAKGNILERFSAQQFPDLHSELNLSSLELGDSALYFCASRLAGVGEQYFGPGTRLTVT.

The CDR3 region is CASRPTWGVEDTGELFF. The CDR3 DNA reads as TGTGCCAGTAGACCAACTTGGGGGGTTGAGGACACCGGGGAGCTGTTTTTT. The chain is built from TRBV19 and TRBJ2-2; perhaps TRBD2 as D (6 bases). The CDR3 has 17 amino acids. The V gene's germline CDR1 is LNHDA and CDR2 SQIVND (reference sequence). V lost 6 bases to trimming and J lost 3 bases, with 20 bases between them.

This chain links TRBV7-2 with TRBJ2-7; D possibly corresponds to TRBD2 (6 bases). Germline CDR1 is SGHTA and CDR2 is FQGNSA. The CDR3 contains 17 residues. V was trimmed by 7 bases and J by 1 base, leaving 23 bases between them. The CDR3, as DNA: TGTGCCAGCACCCTTGGAGCGGGCTTTTTATCGTCCTACGAGCAGTACTTC. It yields the protein CASTLGAGFLSSYEQYF.

The V gene is TRBV5-4, the J gene TRBJ2-5; no firm D call. The ends were cut back, 0 bases at V and 4 bases at J, with 7 bases in the middle. There are 13 residues in the CDR3. Germline lookup yields CDR1 SGHNT and CDR2 YYREEE (reference sequence). This CDR3 reads CASSLGPGETQYF. In DNA form, the CDR3 reads TGTGCCAGCAGCTTGGGTCCAGGAGAGACCCAGTACTTC. The variable domain in full, with the rest retrieved from reference TRBV5-4 and TRBJ2-5, is ETGVTQSPTHLIKTRGQQVTLRCSSQSGHNTVSWYQQALGQGPQFIFQYYREEENGRGNFPPRFSGLQFPNYSSELNVNALELDDSALYLCASSLGPGETQYFGPGTRLLVL.

CDR3 nucleotides: TGCGCCAGCAGCCAAGATGCCCAGGGGAACACTGAAGCTTTCTTT. Translated, it gives CASSQDAQGNTEAFF. The V gene is TRBV4-1, the J gene TRBJ1-1; weak D call: TRBD1 (5 bases). Germline values: CDR1 MGHRA, CDR2 YSYEKL. The CDR3 is made up of 15 amino acids. Trimming took off 0 bases at V and 1 base at J, with 9 bases between the two ends.

The V call is TRBV7-9, the J call TRBJ2-5, with 7 bases that match TRBD1. The V segment lost 3 bases and the J segment 3 bases; nucleotides outside the gene matches: 13. In germline, CDR1 is SEHNR, CDR2 FQNEAQ (reference sequence). The CDR3 runs to 17 residues. CDR3 DNA sequence: TGTGCCAGCAGCTTTACACACCATCGACAGGGTGAAGAGACCCAGTACTTC. This sequence encodes CASSFTHHRQGEETQYF.

In its sample, this clone was seen a few times. CDR3 in amino acids: CASSRGAGTYNEQFF. CDR3 DNA: TGTGCCAGCAGCCGGGGAGCGGGGACCTACAATGAGCAGTTCTTC. The chain employs TRBV5-4 and TRBJ2-1, with 7 nucleotides matching TRBD2. V gave up 4 bases and J gave up 2 bases; unmatched junction bases: 6. Germline lookup yields CDR1 SGHNT and CDR2 YYREEE (reference sequence). This CDR3 is 15 amino acids long.

The chain is built from TRBV27 and TRBJ2-2, with TRBD1 matching over 8 bases. This CDR3 spans 15 amino acids. Germline CDR1 is MNHEY and CDR2 is SMNVEV (reference sequence). The junction had 4 bases not matched to a gene; V was cut back by 4 bases and J by 3 bases. The CDR3 loop is CASSYADRDTGELFF. The DNA of the CDR3 is TGTGCCAGCAGTTACGCGGACAGGGACACCGGGGAGCTGTTTTTT.

The chain employs TRBV19 and TRBJ2-7, with D perhaps TRBD1 (5 bases). Trimming cost V 5 bases and J 4 bases, with 21 bases left between them. Germline V gene data show CDR1 as LNHDA and CDR2 as SQIVND (reference sequence). There are 16 residues in the CDR3. CDR3 sequence (DNA): TGTGCCAGTAGTCCGTTAATAGGGGTCTCCGAGTACGAGCAGTACTTC. It translates to CASSPLIGVSEYEQYF.

The gene calls are TRBV9 and TRBJ2-3, with TRBD2 matching over 14 bases. V was clipped by 5 bases and J by 0 bases; unmatched bases: 5. The CDR3 covers 17 residues. Per germline, CDR1 SGDLS and CDR2 YYNGEE. For the CDR3, the DNA is TGTGCCAGCAGTGGGACTAGCGGGGGCCTAAGCACAGATACGCAGTATTTT. Translating gives CASSGTSGGLSTDTQYF.

About this clone: Other DNA sequences in the same sample also yield this CDR3. The chain employs TRBV28 and TRBJ2-7, with 8 bases identical to TRBD2. Germline CDR1 is MDHEN and CDR2 is SYDVKM. The trim removed 3 bases at V and 5 bases at J, leaving 6 bases unmatched. The CDR3 covers 14 residues. The CDR3 DNA reads as TGTGCCAGCAGTTTCCAAAGCGGGAGTAACGAGCAGTACTTC. Amino acid sequence: CASSFQSGSNEQYF.

V usage is TRBV5-6 and J usage is TRBJ2-7; 8 positions agree with TRBD2. V lost 2 bases to trimming and J lost 7 bases; unmatched junction nucleotides: 5. The germline CDR1 and CDR2 sequences are SGHDT and YYEEEE. The CDR3 totals 13 residues. The CDR3 protein is CASSLGAGVEQYV. The CDR3 DNA reads as TGTGCCAGCAGCTTAGGAGCGGGGGTTGAGCAGTACGTC.

The chain uses TRBV7-9 and TRBJ1-3; D remains ambiguous. CDR3 size: 10 residues. Germline CDR1 SEHNR, CDR2 FQNEAQ (reference sequence). Trimming took off 7 bases at V and 6 bases at J, with 4 bases between the two ends. The CDR3 bases are TGTGCCAGCACTGTAAACACCATATATTTT. Amino acid sequence: CASTVNTIYF.

The chain links TRBV29-1 to TRBJ2-3, with TRBD1 as a possible D gene (6 bases). The germline V gene encodes CDR1 SQVTM and CDR2 ANQGSEA. The CDR3 runs 15 residues. The V and J ends lost 3 bases and 0 bases respectively, with 13 bases between them. CDR3 residues: CSVEGAQGSTDTQYF. DNA for the CDR3: TGCAGCGTTGAGGGGGCGCAGGGTAGCACAGATACGCAGTATTTT.

V gene TRBV18 combines with J gene TRBJ1-1; possible D gene TRBD1, 5 bases. V was clipped by 5 bases and J by 1 base, with 8 bases between them. CDR3 length equals 13 residues. Germline lookup yields CDR1 KGHSH and CDR2 LQKENI. This CDR3 reads CASSTTENTEAFF. In DNA, the CDR3 is TGTGCCAGCTCAACGACAGAGAACACTGAAGCTTTCTTT.

In its sample, this clone was seen a few times. This chain connects TRBV14 to TRBJ2-5; D is ambiguous. Germline V gives CDR1 SGHDN, CDR2 FVKESK. This CDR3 comprises 13 residues. V dropped 5 bases and J dropped 4 bases, with 11 bases sitting between them. The CDR3 DNA reads TGTGCCAGCAGCGAGGTCCATTTAGAGACCCAGTACTTC. This gives the protein CASSEVHLETQYF.

DNA for the CDR3: TGCGCCAGCACCCAGGGAAGGATGGCAAATTCACCTAGCACAGATACGCAGTATTTT. Translated, it gives CASTQGRMANSPSTDTQYF. The chain combines TRBV23-1 with TRBJ2-3, with a tentative D call TRBD1 (5 bases). TRBV23-1 has ORF status, its function being uncertain. Deletions cut 7 bases from V and 0 bases from J, with 26 bases between. CDR3 length: 19 amino acids.

The V and J genes are TRBV10-1 and TRBJ2-1; the D gene is possibly TRBD2 (6 bases). Trimming stripped 8 bases from V and 2 bases from J, with 10 bases between. This CDR3 comprises 13 residues. The V gene's germline CDR1 is WNHNN and CDR2 SYGVQD (reference sequence). CDR3 DNA: TGCGCCAGCGCGGAGGGTCCCTACAATGAGCAGTTCTTC. This sequence encodes CASAEGPYNEQFF.

The J gene is TRBJ2-2, the V gene TRBV9; perhaps TRBD1 as D (7 bases). Germline-derived CDR1 and CDR2 are SGDLS and YYNGEE. The CDR3 is made up of 16 amino acids. V was trimmed by 2 bases and J by 1 base, leaving 12 bases between them. The CDR3 region is CASSVRGDLNTGELFF. CDR3 nucleotide sequence: TGTGCCAGCAGCGTCAGGGGGGACCTGAACACCGGGGAGCTGTTTTTT.

This clone was detected a few times. This rearrangement joins TRBV27 to TRBJ1-2; D is uncertain. V lost 3 bases and J lost 4, with 6 bases in between. The V gene's germline CDR1 is MNHEY and CDR2 SMNVEV (reference sequence). The CDR3 contains 12 residues. CDR3 sequence reads: CASSFLIYGYTF. The CDR3 nucleotides read TGTGCCAGCAGTTTTCTAATCTATGGCTACACCTTC.

This clone was seen only a few times. The chain couples TRBV6-1 to TRBJ2-3, with 13 bases identical to TRBD2. The length of the CDR3 is 19 residues. Germline assignment: CDR1 MNHNS and CDR2 SASEGT. V shed 0 bases and J 2 bases; nucleotides not matched to a gene: 8. CDR3 in DNA: TGTGCCAGCAGTGAAGCCCTCGGACTAGCGGGAGAGCACACAGATACGCAGTATTTT. It translates to CASSEALGLAGEHTDTQYF.

This clone occurred once. The CDR3 DNA reads TGTGCCAGCAGCCCCCACCGGGTCACAGATACGCAGTATTTT. This sequence encodes CASSPHRVTDTQYF. V gene TRBV5-6 combines with J gene TRBJ2-3; D is ambiguous. Germline-derived CDR1 and CDR2 are SGHDT and YYEEEE. The CDR3 runs to 14 residues. With 4 bases removed from V and 2 bases from J, the gap between germline ends came to 11 bases.

The chain uses TRBV28 and TRBJ2-7, with a possible D match to TRBD1 (6 bases). The V gene lost 7 bases and the J gene lost 2 bases, with 12 bases spanning the gap. The CDR3 runs to 13 residues. Germline-derived CDR1 and CDR2 are MDHEN and SYDVKM. The CDR3 region has the DNA TGTGCCAGCACCCACAGGGTGGCCTACGAGCAGTACTTC. Its translation: CASTHRVAYEQYF.

The rearrangement joins TRBV2 to TRBJ2-7, with 7 nucleotides matching TRBD1. The J segment lost 2 bases and the V segment lost 8 bases, leaving 9 bases of the junction unmatched. The germline gives CDR1 SNHLY, CDR2 FYNNEI. The CDR3 length is 14 residues. CDR3 amino acids: CASVSPGGTYEQYV. CDR3 DNA: TGTGCCAGCGTGAGCCCAGGGGGTACCTACGAGCAGTACGTC.

V usage is TRBV5-4 and J usage is TRBJ2-7; 16 bases agree with TRBD2. CDR3 length equals 17 residues. CDR1 is SGHNT and CDR2 is YYREEE in the germline V gene (reference sequence). The V and J ends lost 8 bases and 5 bases, in that order; junction bases with no gene match: 13. CDR3 in DNA: TGTGCCAGTCACGGGACTAGCGGGAGGGCCGGGGCGAACGAGCAGTACTTC. Translating it yields CASHGTSGRAGANEQYF. The variable domain in full, with the rest retrieved from reference TRBV5-4 and TRBJ2-7, is ETGVTQSPTHLIKTRGQQVTLRCSSQSGHNTVSWYQQALGQGPQFIFQYYREEENGRGNFPPRFSGLQFPNYSSELNVNALELDDSALYLCASHGTSGRAGANEQYFGPGTRLTVT.